What follows describes a single T cell receptor (beta chain). Assay used: immunoSEQ multiplex PCR; TCRdb lists only in-frame clones, some missing. This sample has tens of thousands of clones; roughly nine tenths occur once, and the top ten carry approximately 15%. The data originate from a study of control samples from healthy donors and cancer patients. The CDR3 runs 17 residues. From germline, CDR1 is SGHRS and CDR2 YFSETQ. The V and J ends lost 0 bases and 6 bases respectively, with 16 bases between them. The chain has TRBV5-1 and TRBJ1-6; D is perhaps TRBD1 (6 bases). This receptor was taken from a woman aged 70-85 years in good health. What was sequenced was blood. CDR3 amino acids: CASSLGLGGGLNSPLHF. DNA of the CDR3: TGCGCCAGCAGCTTGGGGTTGGGGGGGGGCCTTAATTCACCCCTCCACTTT.